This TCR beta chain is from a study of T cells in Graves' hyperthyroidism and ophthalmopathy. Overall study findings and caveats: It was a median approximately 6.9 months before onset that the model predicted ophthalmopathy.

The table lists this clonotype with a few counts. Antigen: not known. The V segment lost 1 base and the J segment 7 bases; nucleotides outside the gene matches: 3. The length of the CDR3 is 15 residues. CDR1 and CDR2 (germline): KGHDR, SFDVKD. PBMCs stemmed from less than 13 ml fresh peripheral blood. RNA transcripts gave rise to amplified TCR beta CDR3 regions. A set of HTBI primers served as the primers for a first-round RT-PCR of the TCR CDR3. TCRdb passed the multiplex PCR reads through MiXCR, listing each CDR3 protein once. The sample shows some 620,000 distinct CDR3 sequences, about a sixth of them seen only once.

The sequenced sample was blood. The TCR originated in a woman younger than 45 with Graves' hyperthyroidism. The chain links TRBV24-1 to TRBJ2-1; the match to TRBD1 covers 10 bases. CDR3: CATSDLGTGVNEQFF. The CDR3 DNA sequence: TGTGCCACCAGTGATTTAGGGACAGGGGTTAATGAGCAGTTCTTC.